Presented here are 27 T cell receptor beta chains from one specimen sequenced in a study of breast tumors, draining lymph nodes, adjacent tissues. TCRdb analysed the multiplex PCR reads with MiXCR anew, one entry per CDR3 protein. The repertoire holds around 230,000 distinct CDR3 sequences, with about 34% as singletons. The lymph nodes were axillary draining lymph nodes from breast cancer patients. Sequencing was performed on axillary lymph node tissue. The receptors come from a female donor with breast cancer. Some clones in this sample may be carry-over from other donors' samples.

Ten or more counts support this clonotype. This chain links TRBV7-2 with TRBJ2-1; the match to TRBD2 covers 9 bases. With V trimmed by 7 bases and J by 4 bases, 8 bases remained unmatched. This CDR3 has 15 residues. CDR1 is SGHTA, CDR2 FQGNSA, per germline. This CDR3 is CASTPGGRGYNEQFF. CDR3 nucleotide sequence: TGTGCCAGCACACCGGGCGGGAGGGGTTACAATGAGCAGTTCTTC.

This clonotype was seen repeatedly, ten times or more. The chain employs TRBV20-1 and TRBJ2-5; weak D call: TRBD1 (7 bases). With 2 bases removed from V and 6 bases from J, the gap between germline ends came to 28 bases. The CDR3 has 18 amino acids. CDR1 and CDR2 (germline): DFQATT, SNEGSKA (reference sequence). The CDR3 sequence: CSARRGLGGIEGAKTQYF. The CDR3 nucleotides read TGCAGTGCTAGAAGGGGGTTGGGCGGGATTGAGGGGGCGAAGACCCAGTACTTC.

The genes are TRBV6-5 and TRBJ2-3, with 7 positions matching TRBD1. The J segment lost 2 bases and the V segment lost 1 base, leaving 6 bases of the junction unmatched. In germline, CDR1 is MNHEY, CDR2 SVGAGI. The CDR3 is 16 residues long. The CDR3 region has the DNA TGTGCCAGCAGTTACTACTTACAGGGGAACACAGATACGCAGTATTTT. It codes for CASSYYLQGNTDTQYF.

This clonotype was detected many times. The V call is TRBV28, the J call TRBJ1-2; D uncertain. The V and J ends lost 5 bases and 4 bases respectively, with 11 bases between them. CDR1 is MDHEN and CDR2 is SYDVKM in the germline V gene. CDR3 length: 13 amino acids. CDR3 amino acids: CASSPSRSYGYTF. For the CDR3, the DNA is TGTGCCAGCAGTCCCTCTCGATCCTATGGCTACACCTTC.

The rearrangement uses TRBV19 and TRBJ1-5; 11 nucleotides align to TRBD1. With 0 bases clipped from V and 4 bases from J, the junction kept 5 bases outside the gene matches. Per the germline V gene, CDR1 is LNHDA and CDR2 is SQIVND (reference sequence). The CDR3 loop spans 17 amino acids. The CDR3 loop is CASSIDLGTGGNQPQHF. The CDR3 bases are TGTGCCAGTAGTATAGATCTAGGGACAGGGGGTAATCAGCCCCAGCATTTT. Using reference TRBV19 and TRBJ1-5 for the parts outside the CDR3, the full variable domain is DGGITQSPKYLFRKEGQNVTLSCEQNLNHDAMYWYRQDPGQGLRLIYYSQIVNDFQKGDIAEGYSVSREKKESFPLTVTSAQKNPTAFYLCASSIDLGTGGNQPQHFGDGTRLSIL.

This clonotype was picked up a small number of times. This could be a read error, since a much larger clone is one nucleotide away. The J gene is TRBJ2-1, the V gene TRBV5-5, with 7 bases lining up with TRBD2. V lost 2 bases and J lost 2; bases outside the gene matches: 10. The CDR3 sequence is 17 residues long. Germline CDR1 SGHKS, CDR2 YYEKEE (reference sequence). The CDR3: CASSFTSARPPYNEQFF. DNA of the CDR3: TGTGCCAGCAGCTTTACTAGCGCGAGGCCTCCCTACAATGAGCAGTTCTTC.

Worth noting for this clonotype: Given a much more abundant clone one base away, this may be a read error. The rearrangement uses TRBV9 and TRBJ2-1, with D possibly being TRBD1 or TRBD2 (6 bases each). V dropped 0 bases and J dropped 9 bases, with 22 bases sitting between them. Germline CDR1 is SGDLS and CDR2 is YYNGEE. The CDR3 is 17 residues long. The CDR3 sequence: CASSVAIRGTGDTEQFF. The CDR3, as DNA: TGTGCCAGCAGCGTAGCTATTAGGGGGACTGGAGACACTGAGCAGTTCTTC.

The rearrangement joins TRBV5-1 to TRBJ2-5; the match to TRBD2 covers 9 bases. Looked up from germline, CDR1 is SGHRS and CDR2 is YFSETQ. The CDR3 totals 17 residues. V was pared by 0 bases and J by 2 bases, with 8 bases of the junction left unmatched. The CDR3 protein is CASSLAPSGAGQETQYF. CDR3 coding DNA: TGCGCCAGCAGCTTGGCGCCTAGCGGGGCAGGGCAAGAGACCCAGTACTTC.

This rearrangement joins TRBV13 to TRBJ1-2; the D is unclear. The CDR3 consists of 17 residues. The V and J ends lost 2 bases and 0 bases respectively, with 16 bases between them. Germline V CDR1 and CDR2: PRHDT, FYEKMQ (reference sequence). The CDR3 DNA reads TGTGCCAGCAGCTTAAAATTCCCGGGCACAGCTAACTATGGCTACACCTTC. Protein sequence: CASSLKFPGTANYGYTF.

Concerning this clonotype: The junction departs from germline at one end; a sequencing error may be responsible. CDR3 nucleotide sequence: TGTGCCAGCAGCAAGAGCTCCTACGCGCAGTACTTC. Its protein is CASSKSSYAQYF. J is TRBJ2-7 and V is TRBV11-3; D ambiguous. Germline V gene sequence: CDR1 SGHNT, CDR2 YENEEA. The CDR3 totals 12 residues.

The chain is built from TRBV7-3 and TRBJ2-2, with D possibly TRBD2 on 5 matching bases. The germline V and J ends were trimmed by 2 bases and 4 bases, with 17 bases remaining between them. There are 17 residues in the CDR3. CDR1 and CDR2 from the germline V gene are SGHTA and FQGTGA. This CDR3 is CASSLSPGGLRTGELFF. The CDR3 DNA reads TGTGCCAGCAGCTTATCCCCAGGCGGGCTCCGCACCGGGGAGCTGTTTTTT.

The genes are TRBV4-2 and TRBJ1-1; D uncertain. Germline V CDR1 and CDR2: LGHNA, YNFKEQ. V shed 5 bases and J shed 1 base, with 8 bases lying between them. This CDR3 is built from 13 residues. The CDR3: CASSVAQNTEAFF. In nucleotides, the CDR3 is TGTGCCAGCAGCGTAGCACAGAACACTGAAGCTTTCTTT.

This clonotype has a count of ten or more. The V gene is TRBV18, the J gene TRBJ2-2; D ambiguous. CDR1 and CDR2 from the germline V gene are KGHSH and LQKENI. Between the trimmed V and J ends, which lost 3 bases and 0 bases, there was a span of 8 bases. CDR3 length: 15 amino acids. The CDR3 sequence: CASSPETTNTGELFF. Here the CDR3 DNA reads TGTGCCAGCTCACCCGAGACAACGAACACCGGGGAGCTGTTTTTT.

This clonotype was detected ten times or more. The chain uses TRBV24-1 and TRBJ2-7; possibly TRBD1 for D (5 bases). The CDR3 totals 13 residues. Trimming took off 5 bases at V and 2 bases at J, with 9 bases between the two ends. Germline V gives CDR1 KGHDR, CDR2 SFDVKD. Here the CDR3 reads CATSAAGTYEQYF. CDR3 in DNA: TGTGCCACCAGTGCCGCAGGGACCTACGAGCAGTACTTC.

At least ten counts were recorded for this clonotype. Since a much larger clone is just one base distant, this may be a read error. V usage is TRBV20-1 and J usage is TRBJ2-5, with TRBD2 identical over 7 bases. CDR1 DFQATT and CDR2 SNEGSKA come from the germline V gene (reference sequence). The CDR3 consists of 12 residues. The CDR3: CSARPAGETPYF. CDR3 bases: TGCAGTGCTAGACCTGCGGGGGAGACCCCGTACTTC.

This clonotype was observed a few times. A much larger clone differs by one base, so this may be a read error. V is TRBV5-8 and J is TRBJ1-5; D remains unclear. Germline CDR1 SGHTS, CDR2 YDEGEE. The CDR3 covers 15 residues. Trimming shortened V by 0 bases and J by 9 bases, and 16 bases separated the two germline ends. Written as DNA, the CDR3 is TGTGCCAGCAGCTTGGCAATAGGGAAATCTCGGCCCCAGCATTTT. Its protein product is CASSLAIGKSRPQHF.

This clonotype occurred many times. V usage is TRBV5-8 and J usage is TRBJ1-2; no definite D call. Germline V gene data show CDR1 as SGHTS and CDR2 as YDEGEE. Trimming cost V 0 bases and J 0 bases, with 15 bases left between them. The CDR3 spans 17 residues. The CDR3 DNA reads as TGTGCCAGCAGCTTGGAGAGCAGGTCATTTGCTAACTATGGCTACACCTTC. Protein: CASSLESRSFANYGYTF.

This clonotype was counted a few times. The chain uses TRBV6-6 and TRBJ1-2; 7 bases line up with TRBD1. The germline gives CDR1 MNHNY, CDR2 SVGAGI (reference sequence). The CDR3 covers 12 residues. Trimming at V came to 6 bases and at J to 8 bases, leaving 6 bases not matched to a gene. CDR3 sequence (DNA): TGTGCCAGCAGGCCCGAGGGGGCCGGCTACACCTTC. As protein: CASRPEGAGYTF.

This clonotype was observed at least ten times. V is TRBV24-1 and J is TRBJ2-3; D perhaps matches TRBD2 (6 bases). Germline loops: CDR1 KGHDR, CDR2 SFDVKD. Trimming shortened V by 4 bases and J by 5 bases, and 15 bases separated the two germline ends. This CDR3 is built from 15 residues. The CDR3 is CATSDPLGGRDTQYF. In DNA, the CDR3 is TGTGCCACCAGTGACCCTTTGGGGGGTCGAGATACGCAGTATTTT.

The rearrangement links TRBV13 to TRBJ1-6; weak D call: TRBD1 (5 bases). Germline V gene sequence: CDR1 PRHDT, CDR2 FYEKMQ (reference sequence). Trimming stripped 7 bases from V and 7 bases from J, with 14 bases between. The CDR3 covers 14 residues. DNA for the CDR3: TGTGCCAGCAATTTTAGGGGCCGGAATTCACCCCTCCACTTT. This encodes CASNFRGRNSPLHF.

The V gene is TRBV2, the J gene TRBJ1-6; D call uncertain. Trimming cost V 2 bases and J 9 bases, with 8 bases left between them. Germline CDR1 and CDR2: SNHLY and FYNNEI. The length of the CDR3 is 13 residues. This CDR3 is CASSESRLSPLHF. Here the CDR3 DNA reads TGTGCCAGCAGTGAATCTAGGCTTTCACCCCTCCACTTT.

This clonotype was counted ten times or more. This chain uses TRBV9 with TRBJ1-6; D is uncertain. The CDR3 loop spans 13 amino acids. CDR1 and CDR2 (germline): SGDLS, YYNGEE. V lost 3 bases and J 9 bases, leaving 10 bases between the germline ends. For the CDR3, the DNA is TGTGCCAGCAGCGCCCAATGGGGTTCACCCCTCCACTTT. Translation: CASSAQWGSPLHF.

This clonotype was picked up one time. This may come from a read error, since a much larger clone is one base off. The chain has TRBV28 and TRBJ1-6; the D gene is possibly TRBD1 (6 bases). Germline V gives CDR1 MDHEN, CDR2 SYDVKM. The CDR3 length is 17 residues. CDR3: CASSSRTRGGGNSPPHF. The CDR3 coding sequence is TGTGCCAGCAGTTCCCGGACAAGGGGAGGGGGTAATTCACCCCCCCACTTT.

In this sample, this clonotype turned up many times. This rearrangement joins TRBV18 to TRBJ1-3; no clear D gene. Trimming pared 2 bases from V and 2 bases from J, leaving 4 bases between. Germline CDR1 KGHSH, CDR2 LQKENI. The CDR3 length is 13 residues. DNA for the CDR3: TGTGCCAGCTCACCAACCGCTGGAAACACCATATATTTT. As protein: CASSPTAGNTIYF.

In this sample, this clonotype turned up many times. The genes are TRBV9 and TRBJ2-2; 12 bases fit TRBD2. J gave up 7 bases and V 3 bases, and 4 bases lay outside the gene matches. The CDR3 loop spans 15 amino acids. CDR1 SGDLS and CDR2 YYNGEE come from the germline V gene. CDR3 DNA sequence: TGTGCCAGCAGCGCCAGACTAGCGGGAGACGGGGAGCTGTTTTTT. This gives the protein CASSARLAGDGELFF.

This clonotype has a count of ten or more. The chain links TRBV4-2 to TRBJ1-6; D is unresolved. Germline-derived CDR1 and CDR2 are LGHNA and YNFKEQ. CDR3 length: 12 residues. V was cut by 4 bases and J by 8 bases, with 6 bases left in between. The CDR3 sequence is CASSRGDSPLHF. The CDR3 nucleotides are TGTGCCAGCAGCCGGGGAGATTCACCCCTCCACTTT.

Turning to this clonotype: Given a much more abundant clone one base away, this may be a read error. Lacking the conserved final phenylalanine or tryptophan, this CDR3 likely reflects a read error. The CDR3 region has the DNA TGTGCCAGCAGTCCAAGACTAGCGGGAGCGATGGAAGAGACCCAGTACCTC. Translating gives CASSPRLAGAMEETQYL. This sequence joins TRBV28 and TRBJ2-5, with 12 positions matching TRBD2. The germline V gene encodes CDR1 MDHEN and CDR2 SYDVKM. Trimming removed 5 bases from V and 3 bases from J; junction bases left unmatched: 10. The CDR3 contains 17 residues.